Listed below are T cell receptor beta chains from one sample, sequenced in a study of CD8 T cells in Susac syndrome. One entry per CDR3 protein, called by TCRdb with MiXCR from the immunoSEQ multiplex PCR reads. The sample carries about 160,000 distinct CDR3 sequences, roughly 94% recorded once. The specimen was CD4+ T cells from PBMCs. The source of these receptors is a human donor with multiple sclerosis. Both conserved end residues are part of each CDR3. A D gene is named only where the DNA matches it firmly. Clone size is shown for a subset of rows, as once, few, many or a class of expanded clone.

>.|.|TRBJ2-5|TRBV25-1
CASSGVKGRQETQYF
TGTGCCAGCAGTGGGGTGAAGGGACGGCAAGAAACCCAGTACTTC
>.|.|TRBJ1-3|TRBV7-9
CASSPSRSTSGNTIYF
TGTGCCAGCAGCCCCTCCCGGTCCACCTCTGGAAACACCATATATTTT
>.|once|TRBJ1-2|TRBV28
CASSGSYGYTF
TGTGCCAGCAGTGGCAGCTATGGCTACACCTTC
>TRBD1|.|TRBJ1-2|TRBV30
CAWSLEPSGQDF
TGTGCCTGGAGTCTAGAACCGTCGGGACAGGACTTC
>TRBD1|.|TRBJ1-5|TRBV29-1
CSVSEPGQGHNQPQHF
TGCAGCGTTTCCGAGCCGGGACAGGGGCACAATCAGCCCCAGCATTTT
>TRBD2|.|TRBJ2-1|TRBV29-1
CSVRVQRDYNEQFF
TGCAGCGTACGGGTGCAGCGGGACTACAATGAGCAGTTCTTC
>.|once|TRBJ1-5|TRBV20-1
CSGTQEILYGAQHF
TGCAGTGGGACACAGGAAATCCTCTACGGGGCCCAGCATTTT
>.|.|TRBJ1-2|TRBV6-5
CASRPTGIGYGYTF
TGTGCCAGCAGGCCTACAGGGATCGGGTATGGCTACACCTTC
>.|.|TRBJ1-1|TRBV5-1
CASSLGGVKNTEAFF
TGCGCCAGCAGCTTGGGGGGGGTCAAGAACACTGAAGCTTTCTTT
>TRBD2|few|TRBJ2-5|TRBV12-3/TRBV12-4
CASSSRLADQETQYF
TGTGCCAGCAGTTCGAGACTAGCGGATCAAGAGACCCAGTACTTC
>TRBD2|.|TRBJ2-2|TRBV18
CASSPHPSGSVGELFF
TGTGCCAGCTCACCCCACCCAAGCGGGAGCGTCGGGGAGCTGTTTTTT
>.|.|TRBJ2-5|TRBV20-1
CSARGRKTQYF
TGCAGTGCTAGAGGGCGAAAGACCCAGTACTTC
>.|.|TRBJ1-2|TRBV7-9
CASSSSDRTNYGYTF
TGTGCCAGCAGCTCTTCTGACAGGACCAACTATGGCTACACCTTC
>.|.|TRBJ2-6|TRBV24-1
CATSGEKSGANVLTF
TGTGCCACCAGTGGAGAAAAATCTGGGGCCAACGTCCTGACTTTC
>.|.|TRBJ1-1|TRBV10-3
CAISENTEAFF
TGTGCCATCAGCGAAAACACTGAAGCTTTCTTT
>.|.|TRBJ1-3|TRBV7-9
CASRQTTGNTIYF
TGTGCCAGCCGACAGACTACTGGAAACACCATATATTTT
>.|.|TRBJ2-5|TRBV25-1
CASSENRETQYF
TGTGCCAGCAGTGAAAATAGAGAGACCCAGTACTTC
>.|.|TRBJ2-7|TRBV23-1
CASSQSAEYYPYEQYF
TGCGCCAGCAGTCAATCTGCTGAGTACTATCCATACGAGCAGTACTTC
>.|.|TRBJ2-3|TRBV4-3
CASSPRTSLNHRDTQYF
TGCGCCAGCAGCCCCCGGACCTCATTAAATCATAGGGATACGCAGTATTTT
>.|.|TRBJ2-5|TRBV12-3/TRBV12-4
CASSSGTWFGPEETQYF
TGTGCCAGCAGTTCCGGGACCTGGTTCGGGCCTGAGGAGACCCAGTACTTC
>.|.|TRBJ1-1|TRBV5-1
CASSQMLGYTEAFF
TGCGCCAGCAGCCAGATGTTAGGGTACACTGAAGCTTTCTTT
>.|.|TRBJ2-7|TRBV11-2
CASSIPGRPLRQYF
TGTGCCAGCAGCATCCCGGGACGGCCCCTTAGGCAGTACTTC
>.|.|TRBJ2-5|TRBV7-6
CASSPLRETQYF
TGTGCCAGCAGTCCCCTTAGGGAGACCCAGTACTTC
>.|.|TRBJ2-7|TRBV5-6
CASSLFSGHHYEQYF
TGTGCCAGCAGCTTGTTTTCCGGGCACCACTACGAGCAGTACTTC
>.|.|TRBJ1-2|TRBV2
CASSEQSGRSGYTF
TGTGCCAGCAGTGAACAGTCCGGGAGGAGTGGCTACACCTTC
>.|.|TRBJ2-7|TRBV29-1
CSVEAEGLIEQYF
TGCAGCGTTGAAGCAGAAGGTTTAATCGAGCAGTACTTC
>.|once|TRBJ2-2|TRBV5-1
CASSPRQATNTGELFF
TGCGCCAGCAGCCCCCGGCAGGCAACGAACACCGGGGAGCTGTTTTTT
>.|.|TRBJ2-1|TRBV29-1
CSVEDRADEQFF
TGCAGCGTTGAAGATAGGGCGGATGAGCAGTTCTTC
>.|.|TRBJ2-2|TRBV12-3/TRBV12-4
CASSLRQDGTGELFF
TGTGCCAGCAGTTTGAGGCAGGACGGCACCGGGGAGCTGTTTTTT
>.|.|TRBJ2-5|TRBV19
CARGRTRETQYF
TGTGCCAGGGGACGGACTCGAGAGACCCAGTACTTC
>TRBD1|.|TRBJ1-1|TRBV7-2
CASSLRQGWVTEAFF
TGTGCCAGCAGCTTAAGACAGGGTTGGGTCACTGAAGCTTTCTTT
>TRBD1|.|TRBJ1-1|TRBV18
CASSQGAWSTEAFF
TGTGCCAGCTCACAGGGGGCCTGGTCCACTGAAGCTTTCTTT
>TRBD1|.|TRBJ1-2|TRBV24-1
CATDRDGGGYTF
TGTGCCACCGACAGGGATGGGGGTGGCTACACCTTC